The clone carrying this T cell receptor (beta chain) was detected a few times. Profiled with immunoSEQ multiplex PCR; TCRdb holds only in-frame clones, not every one. The sample shows about 87,000 clones, 70% to 90% of them seen only once. The sample belongs to a study of glioma-infiltrating T cells after dendritic cell vaccination. V was shortened by 0 bases and J by 3 bases, with 3 bases between the two germline ends. The CDR3 covers 13 residues. CDR1 and CDR2 from the germline V gene are MNHNY and SVGAGI (reference sequence). The source is a human donor with glioblastoma. V and J are TRBV6-6 and TRBJ2-1; D gene uncertain. The sequencing here drew on blood, taken before dendritic cell vaccination. CDR3 residues: CASSYSNYNEQFF. CDR3 in DNA: TGTGCCAGCAGTTACTCTAACTACAATGAGCAGTTCTTC.